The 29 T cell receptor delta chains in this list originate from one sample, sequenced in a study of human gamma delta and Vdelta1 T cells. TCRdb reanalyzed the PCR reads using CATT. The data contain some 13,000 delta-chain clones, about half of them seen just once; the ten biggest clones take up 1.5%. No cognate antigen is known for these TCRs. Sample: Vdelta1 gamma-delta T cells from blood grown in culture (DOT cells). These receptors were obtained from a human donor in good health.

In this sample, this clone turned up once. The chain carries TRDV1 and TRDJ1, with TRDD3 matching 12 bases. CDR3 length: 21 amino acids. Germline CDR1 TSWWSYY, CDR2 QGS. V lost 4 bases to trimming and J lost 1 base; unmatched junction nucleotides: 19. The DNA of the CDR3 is TGTGCTCTTGGGGGACCCTACGTTGACGACTGGGGGATACCCATCACCGATAAACTCATCTTT. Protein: CALGGPYVDDWGIPITDKLIF.

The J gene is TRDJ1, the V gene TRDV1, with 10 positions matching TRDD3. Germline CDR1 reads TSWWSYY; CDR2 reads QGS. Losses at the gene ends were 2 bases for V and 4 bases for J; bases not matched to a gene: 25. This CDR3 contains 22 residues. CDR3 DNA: TGTGCTCTTGGGGAAAAAGTCCTACCCTCGGAATGGGGGATACAGAATTACGATAAACTCATCTTT. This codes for CALGEKVLPSEWGIQNYDKLIF.

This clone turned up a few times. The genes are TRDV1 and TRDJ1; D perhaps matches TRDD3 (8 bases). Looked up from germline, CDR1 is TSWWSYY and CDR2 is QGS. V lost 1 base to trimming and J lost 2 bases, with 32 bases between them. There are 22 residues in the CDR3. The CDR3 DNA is TGTGCTCTTGGGGAACCATTCCTACAGTTTGCTGGGGGACACCCGGGGACCGATAAACTCATCTTT. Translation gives CALGEPFLQFAGGHPGTDKLIF.

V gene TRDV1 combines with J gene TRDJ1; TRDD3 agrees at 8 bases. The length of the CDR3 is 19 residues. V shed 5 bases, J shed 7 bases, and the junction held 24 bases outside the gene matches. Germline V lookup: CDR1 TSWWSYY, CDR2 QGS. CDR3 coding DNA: TGTGCTCTTGGGCCCGCATCATTCCTTTCTGGGGGAGCGCCCCTTAAACTCATCTTT. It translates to CALGPASFLSGGAPLKLIF.

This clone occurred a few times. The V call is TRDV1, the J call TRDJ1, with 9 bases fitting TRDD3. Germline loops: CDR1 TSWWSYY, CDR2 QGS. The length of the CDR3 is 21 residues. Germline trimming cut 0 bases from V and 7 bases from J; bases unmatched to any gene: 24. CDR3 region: CALGELALLPPPGDTDGKLIF. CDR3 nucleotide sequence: TGTGCTCTTGGGGAACTAGCCCTACTTCCCCCTCCGGGGGATACAGATGGTAAACTCATCTTT.

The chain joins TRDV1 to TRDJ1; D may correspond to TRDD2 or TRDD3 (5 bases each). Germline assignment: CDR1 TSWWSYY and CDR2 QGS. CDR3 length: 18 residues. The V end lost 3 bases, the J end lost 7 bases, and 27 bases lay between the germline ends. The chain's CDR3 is CALGENSPRIWEGGKLIF. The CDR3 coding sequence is TGTGCTCTTGGGGAGAATTCTCCTAGGATCTGGGAGGGAGGTAAACTCATCTTT.

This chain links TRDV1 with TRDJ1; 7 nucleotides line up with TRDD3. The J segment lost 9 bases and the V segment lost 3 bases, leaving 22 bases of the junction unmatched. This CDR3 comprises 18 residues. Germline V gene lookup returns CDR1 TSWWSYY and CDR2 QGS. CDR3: CALGDKMYGGTARSQLIF. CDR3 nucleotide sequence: TGTGCTCTTGGGGATAAAATGTATGGGGGAACCGCCCGTTCACAACTCATCTTT.

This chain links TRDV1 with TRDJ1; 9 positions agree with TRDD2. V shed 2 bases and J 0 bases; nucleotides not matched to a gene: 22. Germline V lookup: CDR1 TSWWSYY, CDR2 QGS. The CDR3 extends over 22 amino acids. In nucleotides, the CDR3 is TGTGCTCTTGGGGAAGAAAGGGGACCTTCCTACTCCCGCTGGGGGTACACCGATAAACTCATCTTT. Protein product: CALGEERGPSYSRWGYTDKLIF.

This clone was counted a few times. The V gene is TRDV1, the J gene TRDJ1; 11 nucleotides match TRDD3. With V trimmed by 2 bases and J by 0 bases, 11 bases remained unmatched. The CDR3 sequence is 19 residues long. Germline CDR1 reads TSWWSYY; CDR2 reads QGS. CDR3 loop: CALGESRAGGYWYTDKLIF. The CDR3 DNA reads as TGTGCTCTTGGGGAATCTCGTGCTGGGGGATACTGGTACACCGATAAACTCATCTTT.

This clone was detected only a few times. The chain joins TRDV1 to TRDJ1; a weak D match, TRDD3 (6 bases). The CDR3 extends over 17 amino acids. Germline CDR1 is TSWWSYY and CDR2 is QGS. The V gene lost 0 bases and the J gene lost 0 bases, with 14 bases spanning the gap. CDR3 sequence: CALGELGGQDYTDKLIF. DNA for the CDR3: TGTGCTCTTGGGGAACTCGGGGGACAGGATTACACCGATAAACTCATCTTT.

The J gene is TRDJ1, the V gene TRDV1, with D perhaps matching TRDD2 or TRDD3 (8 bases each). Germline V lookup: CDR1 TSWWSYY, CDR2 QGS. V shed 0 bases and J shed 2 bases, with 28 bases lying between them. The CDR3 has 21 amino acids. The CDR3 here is CALGELILPKNVWGKTDKLIF. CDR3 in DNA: TGTGCTCTTGGGGAACTAATCCTTCCTAAAAATGTCTGGGGGAAGACCGATAAACTCATCTTT.

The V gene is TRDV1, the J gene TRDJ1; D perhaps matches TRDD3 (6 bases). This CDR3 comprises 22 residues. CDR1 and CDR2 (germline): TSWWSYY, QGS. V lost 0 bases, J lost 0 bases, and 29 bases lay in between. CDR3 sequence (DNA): TGTGCTCTTGGGGAACTAGATTGCTCGAAGAAGTACGGGGGGGAGAACACCGATAAACTCATCTTT. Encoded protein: CALGELDCSKKYGGENTDKLIF.

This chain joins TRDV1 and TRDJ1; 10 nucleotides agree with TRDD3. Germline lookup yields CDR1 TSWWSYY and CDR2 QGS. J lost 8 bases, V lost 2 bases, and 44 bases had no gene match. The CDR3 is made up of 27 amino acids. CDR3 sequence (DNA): TGTGCTCTTGGGGAATTATCATCCACACAGACGATCCCTACGGAGGACAATAATCGGGGGATACGAGACAAACTCATCTTT. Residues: CALGELSSTQTIPTEDNNRGIRDKLIF.

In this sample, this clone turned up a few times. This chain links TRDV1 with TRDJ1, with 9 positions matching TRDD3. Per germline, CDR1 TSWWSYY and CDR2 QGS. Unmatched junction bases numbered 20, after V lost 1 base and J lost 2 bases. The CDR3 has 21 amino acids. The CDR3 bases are TGTGCTCTTGGGGAACAATATTCCTATCGGTGGGGGATAGACATTACCGATAAACTCATCTTT. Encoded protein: CALGEQYSYRWGIDITDKLIF.

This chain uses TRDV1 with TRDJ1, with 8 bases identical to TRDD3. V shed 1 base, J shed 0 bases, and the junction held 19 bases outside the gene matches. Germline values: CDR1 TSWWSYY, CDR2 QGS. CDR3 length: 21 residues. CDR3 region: CALGEPTRSTTGGTYTDKLIF. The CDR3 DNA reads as TGTGCTCTTGGGGAACCGACTCGGTCTACGACTGGGGGGACGTACACCGATAAACTCATCTTT.

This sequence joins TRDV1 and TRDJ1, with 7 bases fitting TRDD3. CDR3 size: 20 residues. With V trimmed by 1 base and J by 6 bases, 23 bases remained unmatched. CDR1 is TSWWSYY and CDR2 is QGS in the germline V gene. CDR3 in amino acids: CALGEPALGLRLGGLYKLIF. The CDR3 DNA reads TGTGCTCTTGGGGAACCCGCTCTCGGGTTGCGCCTGGGGGGTCTTTATAAACTCATCTTT.

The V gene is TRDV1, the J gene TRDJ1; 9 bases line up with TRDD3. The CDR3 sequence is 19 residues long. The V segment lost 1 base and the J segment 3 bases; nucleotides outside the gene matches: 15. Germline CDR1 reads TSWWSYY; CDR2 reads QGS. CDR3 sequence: CALGERPTRGYGWADKLIF. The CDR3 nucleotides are TGTGCTCTTGGGGAACGTCCTACTCGGGGATACGGGTGGGCCGATAAACTCATCTTT.

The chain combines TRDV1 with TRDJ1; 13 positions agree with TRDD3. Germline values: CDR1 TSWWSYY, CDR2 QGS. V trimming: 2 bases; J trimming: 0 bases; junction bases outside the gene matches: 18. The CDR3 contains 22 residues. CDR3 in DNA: TGTGCTCTTGGGGAATTTTGGCCTTCCCCCAAACTGGGGGATACGTACACCGATAAACTCATCTTT. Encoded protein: CALGEFWPSPKLGDTYTDKLIF.

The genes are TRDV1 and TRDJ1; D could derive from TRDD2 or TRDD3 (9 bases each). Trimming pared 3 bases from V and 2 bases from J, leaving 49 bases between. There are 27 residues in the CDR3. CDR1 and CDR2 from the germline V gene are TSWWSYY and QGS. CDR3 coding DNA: TGTGCTCTTGGGGATCCCCCCCTTCCTACCAATCGACCTGGGGGATCCGACGCGCGGGCGGGAACCGATAAACTCATCTTT. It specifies CALGDPPLPTNRPGGSDARAGTDKLIF.

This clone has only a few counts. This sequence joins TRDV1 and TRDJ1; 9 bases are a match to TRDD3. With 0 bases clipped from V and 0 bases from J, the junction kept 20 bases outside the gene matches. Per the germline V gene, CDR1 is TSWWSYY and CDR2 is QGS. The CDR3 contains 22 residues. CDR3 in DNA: TGTGCTCTTGGGGAACTAGTGGTCCTACAAGGTACTGGGGGAAGGTACACCGATAAACTCATCTTT. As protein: CALGELVVLQGTGGRYTDKLIF.

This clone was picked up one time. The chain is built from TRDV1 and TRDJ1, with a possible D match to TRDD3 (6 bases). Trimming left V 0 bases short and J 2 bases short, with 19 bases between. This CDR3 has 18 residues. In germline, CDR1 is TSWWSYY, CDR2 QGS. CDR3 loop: CALGELPFRRGKTDKLIF. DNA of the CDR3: TGTGCTCTTGGGGAACTACCATTTAGAAGGGGGAAGACCGATAAACTCATCTTT.

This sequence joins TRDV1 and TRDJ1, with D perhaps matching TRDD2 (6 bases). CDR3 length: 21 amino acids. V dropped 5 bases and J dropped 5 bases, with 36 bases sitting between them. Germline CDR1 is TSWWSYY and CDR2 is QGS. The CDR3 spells CALGPSRFLGLGARPSDKLIF. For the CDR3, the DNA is TGTGCTCTTGGGCCCTCGCGATTCCTAGGGCTGGGCGCTAGGCCTTCGGATAAACTCATCTTT.

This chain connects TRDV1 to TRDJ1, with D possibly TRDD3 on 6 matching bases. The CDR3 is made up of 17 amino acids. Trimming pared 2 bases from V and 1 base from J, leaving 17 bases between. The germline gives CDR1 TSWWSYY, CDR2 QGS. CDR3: CALGEDGVTGTTDKLIF. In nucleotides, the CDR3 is TGTGCTCTTGGGGAAGACGGTGTTACTGGGACCACCGATAAACTCATCTTT.

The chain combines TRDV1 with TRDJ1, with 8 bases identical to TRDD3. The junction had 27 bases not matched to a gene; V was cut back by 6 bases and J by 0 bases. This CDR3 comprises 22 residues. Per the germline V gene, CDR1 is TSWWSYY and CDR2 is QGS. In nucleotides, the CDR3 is TGTGCTCTTGGAGATCCCTGCTGCCCCAACTGGGGGCCCCCCCGGTACACCGATAAACTCATCTTT. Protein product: CALGDPCCPNWGPPRYTDKLIF.

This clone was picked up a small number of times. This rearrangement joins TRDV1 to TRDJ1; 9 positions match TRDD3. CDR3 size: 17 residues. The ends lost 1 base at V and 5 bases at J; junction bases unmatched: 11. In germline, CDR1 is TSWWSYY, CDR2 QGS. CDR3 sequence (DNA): TGTGCTCTTGGGGAACCCAATTCCCGTACTGGGGGAGATAAACTCATCTTT. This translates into CALGEPNSRTGGDKLIF.

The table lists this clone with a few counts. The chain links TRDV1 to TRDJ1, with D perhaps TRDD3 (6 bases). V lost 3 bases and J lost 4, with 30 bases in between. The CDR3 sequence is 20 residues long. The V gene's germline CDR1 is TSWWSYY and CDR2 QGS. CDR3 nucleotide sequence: TGTGCTCTTGGGGATCCTCAACCAGGTGGGGGGGACCCGGAACGCGATAAACTCATCTTT. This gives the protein CALGDPQPGGGDPERDKLIF.

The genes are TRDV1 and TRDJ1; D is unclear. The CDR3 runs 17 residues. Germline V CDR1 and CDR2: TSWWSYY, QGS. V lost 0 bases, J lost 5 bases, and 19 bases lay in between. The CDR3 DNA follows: TGTGCTCTTGGGGAACTGAGCCCTATCAGAGGGAAGGATAAACTCATCTTT. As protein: CALGELSPIRGKDKLIF.

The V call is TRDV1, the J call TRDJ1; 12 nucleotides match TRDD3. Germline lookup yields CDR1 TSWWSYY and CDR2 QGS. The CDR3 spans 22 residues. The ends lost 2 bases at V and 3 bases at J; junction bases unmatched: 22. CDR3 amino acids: CALGENRGVAPAGGYGADKLIF. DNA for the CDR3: TGTGCTCTTGGGGAAAATCGGGGTGTGGCGCCGGCTGGGGGATACGGGGCCGATAAACTCATCTTT.

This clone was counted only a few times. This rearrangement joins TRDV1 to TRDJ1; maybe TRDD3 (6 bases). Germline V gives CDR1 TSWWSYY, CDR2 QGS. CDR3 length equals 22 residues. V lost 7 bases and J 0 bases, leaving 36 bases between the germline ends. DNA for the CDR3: TGTGCTCTTGCTCTTGTAGGACGTCCTGTCTGGGGTACCCCGGGGTACACCGATAAACTCATCTTT. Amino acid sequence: CALALVGRPVWGTPGYTDKLIF.